Below are 10 T cell receptor beta chains sequenced from a single sample in a study of OX40 agonist ivuxolimab in advanced cancers. The library was built by means of the immunoSEQ multiplex PCR assay. The table was pulled from immuneACCESS by TCRdb, which kept in-frame rearrangements only. Such tables lose some clones; where checked, under half of the loss comes from unresolved V genes, and the rest has no known cause. The table for this sample lists more than 85,000 clones; just under 85% of them were counted only once. The ten most abundant clones make up roughly 1.5% of the sample. This material consisted of CD4+ or CD8+ T cells sorted from blood, taken in a trial of the OX40 agonist ivuxolimab. The receptors originated from an adult with an advanced solid tumor such as melanoma, head and neck, liver or kidney cancer.

The CDR3 spells CASSLWTGFGDTQYF. The CDR3 DNA reads as TGTGCCAGCAGTTTATGGACAGGGTTTGGGGATACGCAGTATTTT. The chain employs TRBV28 and TRBJ2-3; 7 nucleotides align to TRBD1. The CDR3 is 15 residues long. The germline V gene encodes CDR1 MDHEN and CDR2 SYDVKM. V trimming: 0 bases; J trimming: 6 bases; junction bases outside the gene matches: 6.

This sequence joins TRBV10-3 and TRBJ1-1, with 8 bases that match TRBD1. This CDR3 is 13 amino acids long. Germline trimming cut 9 bases from V and 0 bases from J; bases unmatched to any gene: 3. Germline CDR1 and CDR2: ENHRY and SYGVKD. The CDR3 loop reads CAIATGVNTEAFF. Written as DNA, the CDR3 is TGTGCCATAGCGACAGGGGTGAACACTGAAGCTTTCTTT.

The rearrangement links TRBV10-2 to TRBJ2-7; 7 bases agree with TRBD1. This CDR3 is built from 12 residues. The germline CDR1 and CDR2 sequences are WSHSY and SAAADI. V trimming: 7 bases; J trimming: 1 base; junction bases outside the gene matches: 1. The CDR3 protein is CASMTGSYEQYF. As DNA, the CDR3 is TGCGCCAGCATGACAGGGTCCTACGAGCAGTACTTC.

The chain uses TRBV14 and TRBJ1-1; D is uncertain. The V end lost 2 bases, the J end lost 12 bases, and 16 bases lay between the germline ends. The CDR3 runs 13 residues. CDR1 is SGHDN and CDR2 is FVKESK in the germline V gene. In DNA, the CDR3 is TGTGCCAGCAGCCAAACGCTACCGAGTGTAACTTTCTTT. Its protein product is CASSQTLPSVTFF. The variable domain in full, completed from reference TRBV14 and TRBJ1-1, reads EAGVTQFPSHSVIEKGQTVTLRCDPISGHDNLYWYRRVMGKEIKFLLHFVKESKQDESGMPNNRFLAERTGGTYSTLKVQPAELEDSGVYFCASSQTLPSVTFFGQGTRLTVV.

This clone appeared a few times. The genes are TRBV5-6 and TRBJ1-5, with 7 bases identical to TRBD1. Per germline, CDR1 SGHDT and CDR2 YYEEEE. The CDR3 has 17 amino acids. Losses at the gene ends were 3 bases for V and 1 base for J; bases not matched to a gene: 10. The CDR3 DNA follows: TGTGCCAGCAGCTCAGGGGGAGGGTTCAGAAGCAATCAGCCCCAGCATTTT. Translating it yields CASSSGGGFRSNQPQHF.

The gene calls are TRBV14 and TRBJ2-7, with TRBD2 identical over 9 bases. CDR3 length: 15 amino acids. V lost 5 bases, J lost 6 bases, and 11 bases stayed unmatched. The V gene's germline CDR1 is SGHDN and CDR2 FVKESK. The CDR3 loop is CASSKTSGRLGEQYF. The CDR3 DNA reads TGTGCCAGCAGCAAGACTAGCGGAAGACTGGGCGAGCAGTACTTC.

This clone showed up just once. The rearrangement joins TRBV19 to TRBJ2-3; 9 nucleotides line up with TRBD2. The ends lost 3 bases at V and 3 bases at J; junction bases unmatched: 7. This CDR3 spans 16 amino acids. CDR1 is LNHDA, CDR2 SQIVND, per germline (reference sequence). CDR3 region: CASSMGSGSSTDTQYF. The CDR3 region has the DNA TGTGCCAGTAGTATGGGTAGCGGGAGCTCAACAGATACGCAGTATTTT.

This clone was recorded once. This chain connects TRBV19 to TRBJ1-1; tentative D call: TRBD1 (6 bases). The ends were cut back, 3 bases at V and 6 bases at J, with 11 bases in the middle. The CDR3 covers 13 residues. The germline CDR1 and CDR2 sequences are LNHDA and SQIVND (reference sequence). CDR3 in amino acids: CASSIYRTAEAFF. For the CDR3, the DNA is TGTGCCAGTAGTATTTACCGGACAGCTGAAGCTTTCTTT.

This chain joins TRBV6-5 and TRBJ2-3; tentative D call: TRBD2 (6 bases). Looked up from germline, CDR1 is MNHEY and CDR2 is SVGAGI. V was shortened by 2 bases and J by 6 bases, with 12 bases between the two germline ends. This CDR3 has 14 residues. CDR3 nucleotides: TGTGCCAGCAGTTACGCGGGGAGCCGTGATACGCAGTATTTT. Translated: CASSYAGSRDTQYF.

This clone came up once. The chain is built from TRBV6-6 and TRBJ1-6; weak D call: TRBD1 (6 bases). Germline loops: CDR1 MNHNY, CDR2 SVGAGI (reference sequence). V lost 0 bases and J 7 bases, leaving 13 bases between the germline ends. The CDR3 length is 16 residues. The CDR3 bases are TGTGCCAGCAGTTACTCGAGGGCAGGGGAAAATTCACCCCTCCACTTT. Translated: CASSYSRAGENSPLHF.